This T cell receptor (beta chain) was recovered during a study of blood T cells in healthy people across ages. V lost 5 bases to trimming and J lost 0 bases; unmatched junction nucleotides: 7. This CDR3 contains 14 residues. Germline values: CDR1 DFQATT, CDR2 SNEGSKA (reference sequence). This clonotype was seen a few times. The authors ran a second PCR of about 6 to 12 cycles using a sample-barcoded 5' primer and a J-beta primer mix. TCRdb re-called the 5' RACE reads through MiXCR, storing one row per CDR3 protein. The table has hundreds of thousands of distinct CDR3 sequences, roughly 29% seen once.

Sequencing was performed on blood. This clonotype was obtained from a woman in her 70s in good health. The chain is built from TRBV20-1 and TRBJ2-7; 7 bases are a match to TRBD1. The CDR3 DNA is TGCAGTGCTGAACCGGACAGGAGCTCCTACGAGCAGTACTTC. Its translation: CSAEPDRSSYEQYF.